The entry below gives a single TCR beta chain sequence along with its context. The PCR used 60 Vbeta and 13 Jbeta primers. Profiling relied on immunoSEQ multiplex PCR, and the TCRdb table lists in-frame clones only, not all of them. The specimen's table records around 88,000 clones. The V and J ends lost 5 bases and 2 bases, in that order; junction bases with no gene match: 6. Germline V lookup: CDR1 MDHEN, CDR2 SYDVKM. The CDR3 has 16 residues. The sample belongs to a study of cytomegalovirus exposure and HLA in healthy donors. Sequencing was done on a sample of PBMCs. The receptor was derived from a girl aged 10-17 years in good health and CMV-seropositive. This chain uses TRBV28 with TRBJ2-1; 10 nucleotides agree with TRBD2. CDR3 sequence reads: CASSTSGDGTYNEQFF. DNA for the CDR3: TGTGCCAGCAGTACTAGCGGGGACGGTACCTACAATGAGCAGTTCTTC.